One and the same sample provided the 10 T cell receptor beta chains below, sequenced in a study of T cell repertoires in cytomegalovirus infection. These receptors have no identified antigens. One entry per CDR3 protein results from TCRdb running MiXCR on the reads. The profile shows 900,000 to 950,000 distinct CDR3 sequences, approximately 31% of them singletons. This specimen consisted of cultured CD8+ T cells from PBMCs, obtained from culture after CMV antigen stimulation. Receptors originate from a human donor in good health (CMV status not recorded). Some clones in this sample may be carry-over from other donors' samples.

The CDR3 sequence is CASSQEPLNQPQHF. DNA for the CDR3: TGCGCCAGCAGCCAAGAACCTCTCAATCAGCCCCAGCATTTT. This sequence joins TRBV4-1 and TRBJ1-5; D not certain. This CDR3 contains 14 residues. Germline V gene sequence: CDR1 MGHRA, CDR2 YSYEKL. The V and J ends lost 0 bases and 3 bases respectively, with 6 bases between them.

This clonotype showed up just a few times. The rearrangement joins TRBV5-1 to TRBJ1-1, with a weak D call TRBD1 (5 bases). V lost 0 bases and J 8 bases, leaving 17 bases between the germline ends. This CDR3 has 15 amino acids. Germline V gene data show CDR1 as SGHRS and CDR2 as YFSETQ. The CDR3 DNA reads TGCGCCAGCAGCTTGGTCAGGGACCCTCGCGGGGAAGCTTTCTTT. This translates into CASSLVRDPRGEAFF.

The J gene is TRBJ1-5, the V gene TRBV19; the D is unclear. CDR1 is LNHDA and CDR2 is SQIVND in the germline V gene (reference sequence). The CDR3 loop spans 15 amino acids. The V end lost 4 bases, the J end lost 7 bases, and 17 bases lay between the germline ends. CDR3: CASSNFLAGDQPQHF. CDR3 DNA: TGTGCCAGTAGTAATTTTTTGGCAGGTGACCAGCCCCAGCATTTT.

V is TRBV7-3 and J is TRBJ2-3; D is possibly TRBD1 (7 bases). This CDR3 contains 19 residues. V was pared by 5 bases and J by 7 bases, with 31 bases between. Germline CDR1 and CDR2: SGHTA and FQGTGA. CDR3 loop: CASSQGGGVGIGAPYTQYF. CDR3 sequence (DNA): TGTGCCAGCAGCCAAGGAGGGGGCGTCGGAATTGGGGCCCCTTATACGCAGTATTTT.

This rearrangement joins TRBV6-2 or TRBV6-3 to TRBJ2-7, with D maybe TRBD1 (6 bases). The CDR3 runs 15 residues. Per the germline V gene, CDR1 is MNHEY and CDR2 is SVGEGT. The V end was cut by 4 bases, the J end by 4 bases, with 17 bases between. The CDR3 DNA reads as TGTGCCAGCAGTTCCCACAGGGTTGATCTTTACGAGCAGTACGTC. Protein sequence: CASSSHRVDLYEQYV.

As for this clonotype: Since a much larger clone is just one base distant, this may be a read error. This chain's CDR3 is CVSSLIPPGLAGNNEQFF. The CDR3 DNA sequence: TGTGTCAGCAGCCTTATACCTCCGGGACTAGCGGGAAACAATGAGCAGTTCTTC. J is TRBJ2-1 and V is TRBV7-2; 13 bases map to TRBD2. The CDR3 is made up of 18 amino acids. CDR1 SGHTA and CDR2 FQGNSA come from the germline V gene.

This clonotype was recorded only once. This rearrangement joins TRBV18 to TRBJ2-7; D is perhaps TRBD1 (5 bases). The V gene's germline CDR1 is KGHSH and CDR2 LQKENI. V shed 5 bases and J shed 6 bases, with 14 bases lying between them. CDR3 length: 13 amino acids. The CDR3 nucleotides read TGTGCCAGCTCATCGGACATTTACTTCGAGCAGTACGTC. This sequence encodes CASSSDIYFEQYV.

This chain connects TRBV7-6 to TRBJ2-1; D possibly corresponds to TRBD2 (6 bases). The germline V gene encodes CDR1 SGHVS and CDR2 FNYEAQ. This CDR3 region has 15 residues. Deletions cut 4 bases from V and 6 bases from J, with 16 bases between. CDR3 nucleotide sequence: TGTGCCAGCAGCTCCGCCGGGAGCAGGATCAATGAGCAGTTCTTC. Translation: CASSSAGSRINEQFF.

CDR3 protein: CSVRLDRSPNSDTEAFF. For the CDR3, the DNA is TGCAGCGTCAGGTTGGACAGGTCCCCCAATTCGGACACTGAAGCTTTCTTT. The chain has TRBV29-1 and TRBJ1-1; 7 bases are shared with TRBD1. The V and J ends lost 6 bases and 3 bases, in that order; junction bases with no gene match: 19. The CDR3 is 17 amino acids. Germline loops: CDR1 SQVTM, CDR2 ANQGSEA.

This clonotype was counted at least ten times. This chain joins TRBV28 and TRBJ2-7, with no clear D. Germline V gives CDR1 MDHEN, CDR2 SYDVKM. V lost 4 bases and J 2 bases, leaving 12 bases between the germline ends. This CDR3 is 14 amino acids long. CDR3 sequence: CASSSRSRPYEQYF. The CDR3 DNA follows: TGTGCCAGCAGTTCACGGAGTAGGCCCTACGAGCAGTACTTC. Looking up the rest from reference TRBV28 and TRBJ2-7 gives the full variable domain: DVKVTQSSRYLVKRTGEKVFLECVQDMDHENMFWYRQDPGLGLRLIYFSYDVKMKEKGDIPEGYSVSREKKERFSLILESASTNQTSMYLCASSSRSRPYEQYFGPGTRLTVT.